This T cell receptor beta chain originates from a study of CD8 T cells in ankylosing spondylitis. Study findings and constraints: It was reported that disease-linked clones were significantly enriched in matched ankylosing spondylitis synovial fluid.

TCRdb passed the 5' RACE reads through MiXCR, listing each CDR3 protein once. The sample carries 200,000 to 250,000 distinct CDR3 sequences, about 10% recorded once. The CDR3 spans 17 residues. Germline CDR1 reads DFQATT; CDR2 reads SNEGSKA (reference sequence). About this clonotype itself: Its target is unknown. Sequence at one end of the junction differs from germline and may be a read error.

The sequenced sample was blood, either unsorted or a sorted T cell fraction (not recorded which). V gene TRBV20-1 combines with J gene TRBJ2-3, with unresolved D. This clonotype was sampled from a male donor with ankylosing spondylitis or in good health (not recorded which). CDR3 bases: TGCTGTGCTAGAGATCCGGAACGCTTACTTAGCACAGATACGCAGTATTTT. Protein: CCARDPERLLSTDTQYF.